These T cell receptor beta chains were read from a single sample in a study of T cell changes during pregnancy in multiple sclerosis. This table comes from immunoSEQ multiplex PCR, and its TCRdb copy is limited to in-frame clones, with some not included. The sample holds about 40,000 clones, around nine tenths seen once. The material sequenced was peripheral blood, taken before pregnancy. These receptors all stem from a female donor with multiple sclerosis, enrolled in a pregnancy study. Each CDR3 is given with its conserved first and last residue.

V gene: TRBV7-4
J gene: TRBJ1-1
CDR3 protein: CASSLGGLDTEAFF

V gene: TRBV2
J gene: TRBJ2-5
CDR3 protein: CASSSLAGVLETQYF

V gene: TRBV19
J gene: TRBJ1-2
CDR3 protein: CASSIQGTARGYTF

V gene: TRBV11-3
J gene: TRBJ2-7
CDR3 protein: CASSFRLAGGYEQYF

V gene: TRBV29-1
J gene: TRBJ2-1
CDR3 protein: CSTSREVTYNEQFF

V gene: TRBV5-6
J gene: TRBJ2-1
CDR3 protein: CASSPGLSDYNEQFF

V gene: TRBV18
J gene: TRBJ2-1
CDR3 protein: CASSPDTGMYNEQFF

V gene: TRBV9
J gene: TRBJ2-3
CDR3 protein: CASSRGTGRGDTQYF

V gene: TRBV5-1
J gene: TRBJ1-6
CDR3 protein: CASRYGGSIYNSPLHF

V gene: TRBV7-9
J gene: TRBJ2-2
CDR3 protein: CASSSLALRREGTGELFF

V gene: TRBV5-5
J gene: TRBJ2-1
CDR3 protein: CASSPPSRLVLEFF

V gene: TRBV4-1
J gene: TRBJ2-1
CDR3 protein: CASSQDPSSGNYNEQFF

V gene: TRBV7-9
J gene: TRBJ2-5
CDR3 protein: CASSLGEDTFFETQYF

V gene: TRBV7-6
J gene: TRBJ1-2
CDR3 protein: CASSPVTGGDGYTF

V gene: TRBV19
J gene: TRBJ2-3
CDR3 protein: CASSGRWGADTQYF

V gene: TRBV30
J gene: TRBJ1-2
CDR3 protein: CAWSDYSGLTYGYTF

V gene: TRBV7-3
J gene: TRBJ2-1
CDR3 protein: CASSLTPLAVYNEQFF

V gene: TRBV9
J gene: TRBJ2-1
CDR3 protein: CASSVGGLAGVNEQFF

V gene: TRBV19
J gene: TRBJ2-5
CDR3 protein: CASSGQKRETQYF

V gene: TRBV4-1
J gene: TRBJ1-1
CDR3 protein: CASSQARTGNTEAFF

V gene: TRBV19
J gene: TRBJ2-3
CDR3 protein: CASSSAASGKGDTQYF

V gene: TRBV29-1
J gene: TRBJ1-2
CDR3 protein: CSVGGGADNYGYTF

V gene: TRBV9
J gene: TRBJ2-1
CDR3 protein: CASSVLSGTLNEQFF

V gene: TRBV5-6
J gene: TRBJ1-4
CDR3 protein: CASSLGLTIEKLFF

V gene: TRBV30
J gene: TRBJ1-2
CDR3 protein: CAWSSQNSGYTF

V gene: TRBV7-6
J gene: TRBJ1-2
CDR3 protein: CASSDRAGGYTF

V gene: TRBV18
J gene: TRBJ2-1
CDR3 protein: CASSPITGRLGDEQFF

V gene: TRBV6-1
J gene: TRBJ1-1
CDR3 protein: CASSGGGNTEAFF

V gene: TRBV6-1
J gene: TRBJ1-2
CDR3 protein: CASREGQGNFYGYTF